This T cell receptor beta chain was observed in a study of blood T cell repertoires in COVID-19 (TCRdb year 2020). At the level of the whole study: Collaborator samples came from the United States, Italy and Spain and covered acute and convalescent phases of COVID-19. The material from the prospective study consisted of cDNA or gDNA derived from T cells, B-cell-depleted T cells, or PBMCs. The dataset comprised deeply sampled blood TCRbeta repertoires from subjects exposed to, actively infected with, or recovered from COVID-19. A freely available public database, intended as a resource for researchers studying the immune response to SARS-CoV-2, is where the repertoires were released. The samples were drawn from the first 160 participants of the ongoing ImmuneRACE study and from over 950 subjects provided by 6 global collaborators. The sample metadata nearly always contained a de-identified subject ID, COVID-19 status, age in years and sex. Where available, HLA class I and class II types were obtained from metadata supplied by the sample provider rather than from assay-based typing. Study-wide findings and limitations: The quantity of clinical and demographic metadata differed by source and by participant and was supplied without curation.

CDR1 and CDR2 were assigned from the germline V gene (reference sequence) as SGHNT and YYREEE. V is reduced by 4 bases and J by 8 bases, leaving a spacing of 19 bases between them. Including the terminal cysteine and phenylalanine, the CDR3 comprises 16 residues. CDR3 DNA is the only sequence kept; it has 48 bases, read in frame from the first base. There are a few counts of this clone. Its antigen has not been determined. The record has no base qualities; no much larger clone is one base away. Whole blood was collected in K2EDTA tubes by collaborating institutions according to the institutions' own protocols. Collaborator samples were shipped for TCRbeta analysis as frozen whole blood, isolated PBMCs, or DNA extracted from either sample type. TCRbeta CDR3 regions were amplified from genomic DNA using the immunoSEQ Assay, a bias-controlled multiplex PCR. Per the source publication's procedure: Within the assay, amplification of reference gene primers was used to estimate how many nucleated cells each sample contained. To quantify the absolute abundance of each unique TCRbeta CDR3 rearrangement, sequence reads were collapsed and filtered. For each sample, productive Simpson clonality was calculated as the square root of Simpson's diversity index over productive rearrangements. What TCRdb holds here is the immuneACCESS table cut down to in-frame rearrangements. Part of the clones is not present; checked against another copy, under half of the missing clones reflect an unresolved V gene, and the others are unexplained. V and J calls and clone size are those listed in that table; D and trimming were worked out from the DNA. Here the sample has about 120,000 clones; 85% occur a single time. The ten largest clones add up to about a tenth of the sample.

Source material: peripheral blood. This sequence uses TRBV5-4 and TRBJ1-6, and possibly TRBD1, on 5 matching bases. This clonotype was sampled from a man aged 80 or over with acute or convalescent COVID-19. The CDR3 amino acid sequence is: CASSQGAGSGYSPLHF. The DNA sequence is TGTGCCAGCAGCCAAGGGGCAGGGTCGGGTTATTCACCCCTCCACTTT. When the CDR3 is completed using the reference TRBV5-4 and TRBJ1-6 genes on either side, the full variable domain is ETGVTQSPTHLIKTRGQQVTLRCSSQSGHNTVSWYQQALGQGPQFIFQYYREEENGRGNFPPRFSGLQFPNYSSELNVNALELDDSALYLCASSQGAGSGYSPLHFGNGTRLTVT.